The 31 T cell receptor beta chains listed next were all sequenced from one sample in a study of CD8 T cells in Susac syndrome. RNA totalling roughly 0.5 to 1 ug underwent reverse transcription with random hexamers. TCRdb ran MiXCR on the immunoSEQ multiplex PCR reads and lists one entry per CDR3 protein. The table has just over 300,000 distinct CDR3 sequences, around 90% seen once; the top ten hold around 0.07%. The sequenced sample was CD4+ T cells from PBMCs. The receptors here all came from a human donor with multiple sclerosis.

Points on this clonotype: The junction departs from germline at one end; a sequencing error may be responsible. This chain joins TRBV4-2 and TRBJ2-7; D may be TRBD2 (5 bases). Per the germline V gene, CDR1 is LGHNA and CDR2 is YNFKEQ. This CDR3 is built from 13 residues. CDR3 sequence (DNA): TGTACCAGCAGCCAGGACTTAACGCGCGAGCAGTACTTC. This gives the protein CTSSQDLTREQYF.

The chain links TRBV7-2 to TRBJ2-7; 10 bases are a match to TRBD1. J gave up 5 bases and V 7 bases, and 11 bases lay outside the gene matches. CDR3 size: 15 residues. Germline loops: CDR1 SGHTA, CDR2 FQGNSA. CDR3 DNA: TGTGCCAGCAACCCTTTGGAGACAGGGGGCGACGAGCAGTACTTC. Amino acids: CASNPLETGGDEQYF.

The genes are TRBV7-8 and TRBJ2-1, with 8 bases aligning to TRBD2. CDR1 and CDR2 from the germline V gene are SGHVS and FQNEAQ. The CDR3 consists of 14 residues. After removal of 9 bases from V and 0 bases from J, the junction contained 4 bases not matched to a gene. CDR3 in amino acids: CASTSGSSYNEQFF. In DNA, the CDR3 is TGTGCCAGTACAAGCGGGAGCTCCTACAATGAGCAGTTCTTC.

The CDR3: CAISAGQGADGYTF. CDR3 nucleotides: TGTGCCATCAGTGCAGGGCAGGGGGCTGATGGCTACACCTTC. The chain has TRBV10-3 and TRBJ1-2; TRBD1 matches 8 bases. CDR3 length equals 14 residues. Germline V CDR1 and CDR2: ENHRY, SYGVKD. Trimming removed 4 bases from V and 6 bases from J; junction bases left unmatched: 7.

This clonotype was counted only a few times. V is TRBV24-1 and J is TRBJ2-1; D remains ambiguous. The CDR3 is 13 residues long. Germline CDR1 reads KGHDR; CDR2 reads SFDVKD. V gave up 4 bases and J gave up 2 bases, with 5 bases separating them. This chain's CDR3 is CATSDGPYNEQFF. CDR3 bases: TGTGCCACCAGTGACGGACCCTACAATGAGCAGTTCTTC.

This rearrangement joins TRBV4-3 to TRBJ2-1; D ambiguous. CDR3 size: 13 residues. Germline CDR1 reads LGHNA; CDR2 reads YSLEER. Between the trimmed V and J ends, which lost 0 bases and 6 bases, there was a span of 6 bases. The CDR3 spells CASSQEFGNEQFF. The CDR3 coding sequence is TGCGCCAGCAGCCAAGAGTTCGGCAATGAGCAGTTCTTC.

V is TRBV7-9 and J is TRBJ2-5; 8 bases match TRBD1. The CDR3 loop spans 17 amino acids. The junction had 14 bases not matched to a gene; V was cut back by 3 bases and J by 5 bases. Per the germline V gene, CDR1 is SEHNR and CDR2 is FQNEAQ (reference sequence). The CDR3 sequence is CASSLSGQGAKGETQYF. The CDR3 coding sequence is TGTGCCAGCAGCTTGTCTGGACAGGGCGCTAAGGGCGAGACCCAGTACTTC.

The V gene is TRBV14, the J gene TRBJ1-1; D is possibly TRBD1 (6 bases). Deletions cut 8 bases from V and 3 bases from J, with 13 bases between. In germline, CDR1 is SGHDN, CDR2 FVKESK. CDR3 size: 13 residues. This CDR3 reads CASGQGYHTEAFF. CDR3 coding DNA: TGTGCCAGCGGGCAGGGGTATCACACTGAAGCTTTCTTT.

In DNA, the CDR3 is TGTGCCAGCAGGGGACAGCAAGCAGGCACAGATACGCAGTATTTT. As protein: CASRGQQAGTDTQYF. The V and J genes are TRBV6-1 and TRBJ2-3; 7 bases align to TRBD1. Germline lookup yields CDR1 MNHNS and CDR2 SASEGT. V shed 6 bases and J 1 base; nucleotides not matched to a gene: 7. This CDR3 has 15 amino acids.

J is TRBJ2-5 and V is TRBV18; D might be TRBD2 (6 bases). This CDR3 is 15 amino acids long. Germline V CDR1 and CDR2: KGHSH, LQKENI. Trimming shortened V by 4 bases and J by 4 bases, and 16 bases separated the two germline ends. CDR3 sequence (DNA): TGTGCCAGCTCACTTTCTCAGACTAGTACAGAGACCCAGTACTTC. Translating it yields CASSLSQTSTETQYF.

The rearrangement links TRBV4-1 to TRBJ1-1; tentatively, D is TRBD1 (6 bases). The CDR3 contains 19 residues. The V end was cut by 0 bases, the J end by 1 base, with 21 bases between. Germline V CDR1 and CDR2: MGHRA, YSYEKL. The CDR3 reads CASSQDPPRQVKRNTEAFF. The CDR3 coding sequence is TGCGCCAGCAGCCAAGATCCTCCCCGACAGGTCAAGAGGAACACTGAAGCTTTCTTT.

This clonotype was detected once. The V gene is TRBV6-2 or TRBV6-3, the J gene TRBJ2-1; 7 nucleotides match TRBD2. Losses at the gene ends were 2 bases for V and 7 bases for J; bases not matched to a gene: 11. This CDR3 has 16 residues. Germline lookup yields CDR1 MNHEY and CDR2 SVGEGT. This CDR3 reads CASSYRRESLQNEQFF. The CDR3 coding sequence is TGTGCCAGCAGTTACCGGCGGGAGTCACTCCAGAATGAGCAGTTCTTC.

The J gene is TRBJ2-3, the V gene TRBV7-2; D call uncertain. Germline values: CDR1 SGHTA, CDR2 FQGNSA. The V and J ends lost 4 bases and 5 bases respectively, with 10 bases between them. CDR3 size: 13 residues. The CDR3 spells CASSSYGVDTQYF. In DNA, the CDR3 is TGTGCCAGCAGCTCCTATGGGGTAGATACGCAGTATTTT.

The rearrangement links TRBV12-2 to TRBJ1-3; no check of the table's D call, TRBD1, against the DNA was made. TRBV12-2 is assigned pseudogene status. The CDR3 contains 12 residues. Here the CDR3 DNA reads TGTGCAAGGCGGACAGGGGAAAACACCATATATTTT. Amino acids: CARRTGENTIYF.

The gene calls are TRBV27 and TRBJ1-1, with a possible D match to TRBD1 (5 bases). The CDR3 runs 14 residues. Germline V gives CDR1 MNHEY, CDR2 SMNVEV (reference sequence). V dropped 4 bases and J dropped 0 bases, with 9 bases sitting between them. The CDR3 region has the DNA TGTGCCAGCAGTTGGAGGGGTATGAACACTGAAGCTTTCTTT. It yields the protein CASSWRGMNTEAFF.

The chain couples TRBV6-1 to TRBJ2-5, with TRBD2 as a possible D gene (5 bases). V lost 4 bases, J lost 4 bases, and 10 bases lay in between. The CDR3 extends over 13 amino acids. Germline CDR1 reads MNHNS; CDR2 reads SASEGT. Written as DNA, the CDR3 is TGTGCCAGCAGTGGGACTTTCCGAGAGACCCAGTACTTC. This translates into CASSGTFRETQYF.

The chain employs TRBV30 and TRBJ2-2; D remains unclear. CDR3 length: 14 amino acids. V lost 3 bases and J 4 bases, leaving 12 bases between the germline ends. From germline, CDR1 is GTSNPN and CDR2 SVGIG (reference sequence). The CDR3 is CAWSAARSTGELFF. CDR3 nucleotides: TGTGCCTGGAGCGCTGCGCGGTCCACCGGGGAGCTGTTTTTT.

The J gene is TRBJ1-1, the V gene TRBV18; D unresolved. The ends were cut back, 2 bases at V and 0 bases at J, with 13 bases in the middle. The CDR3 extends over 16 amino acids. Germline V gene lookup returns CDR1 KGHSH and CDR2 LQKENI. The CDR3 is CASSPGVGTLNTEAFF. For the CDR3, the DNA is TGTGCCAGCTCACCAGGGGTCGGCACCTTGAACACTGAAGCTTTCTTT. The full variable domain, in which reference TRBV18 and TRBJ1-1 provide the parts outside the CDR3, is NAGVMQNPRHLVRRRGQEARLRCSPMKGHSHVYWYRQLPEEGLKFMVYLQKENIIDESGMPKERFSAEFPKEGPSILRIQQVVRGDSAAYFCASSPGVGTLNTEAFFGQGTRLTVV.

This chain uses TRBV5-1 with TRBJ2-2, with D tentatively TRBD1 (5 bases). Trimming took off 0 bases at V and 5 bases at J, with 11 bases between the two ends. Germline loops: CDR1 SGHRS, CDR2 YFSETQ. There are 15 residues in the CDR3. CDR3 DNA: TGCGCCAGCAGCTTGGGGGCGACAGATACCGGGGAGCTGTTTTTT. This encodes CASSLGATDTGELFF. Filled out from reference TRBV5-1 and TRBJ2-2, the complete variable domain reads KAGVTQTPRYLIKTRGQQVTLSCSPISGHRSVSWYQQTPGQGLQFLFEYFSETQRNKGNFPGRFSGRQFSNSRSEMNVSTLELGDSALYLCASSLGATDTGELFFGEGSRLTVL.

This chain links TRBV12-3 or TRBV12-4 with TRBJ2-3, with unresolved D. There are 15 residues in the CDR3. V was clipped by 6 bases and J by 0 bases, with 13 bases between them. This chain's CDR3 is CASSLNSLSTDTQYF. CDR3 in DNA: TGTGCCAGCAGCCTCAATAGTCTCAGCACAGATACGCAGTATTTT.

The chain is built from TRBV6-5 and TRBJ2-3; TRBD2 matches 12 bases. The CDR3 totals 18 residues. Germline V gene lookup returns CDR1 MNHEY and CDR2 SVGAGI. With 4 bases clipped from V and 1 base from J, the junction kept 9 bases outside the gene matches. CDR3: CASSSETSGGRRTDTQYF. CDR3 coding DNA: TGTGCCAGCAGTTCCGAGACTAGCGGGGGCCGACGCACAGATACGCAGTATTTT.

The rearrangement uses TRBV18 and TRBJ1-1; D ambiguous. Germline V gives CDR1 KGHSH, CDR2 LQKENI. The CDR3 extends over 12 amino acids. V was cut by 3 bases and J by 4 bases, with 6 bases left in between. The CDR3 here is CASSPSRTEAFF. CDR3 DNA: TGTGCCAGCTCACCCTCCCGCACTGAAGCTTTCTTT. Full variable domain (remainder filled in from reference TRBV18 and TRBJ1-1): NAGVMQNPRHLVRRRGQEARLRCSPMKGHSHVYWYRQLPEEGLKFMVYLQKENIIDESGMPKERFSAEFPKEGPSILRIQQVVRGDSAAYFCASSPSRTEAFFGQGTRLTVV.

This clonotype appeared a single time. The V call is TRBV27, the J call TRBJ2-7, with TRBD2 matching 11 bases. Losses at the gene ends were 7 bases for V and 2 bases for J; bases not matched to a gene: 4. CDR3 size: 14 residues. CDR1 MNHEY and CDR2 SMNVEV come from the germline V gene (reference sequence). CDR3 region: CASKIAGGTYEQYF. CDR3 nucleotide sequence: TGTGCCAGCAAAATAGCGGGAGGGACCTACGAGCAGTACTTC.

This rearrangement joins TRBV6-5 to TRBJ1-5; 7 bases fit TRBD1. Germline V gene sequence: CDR1 MNHEY, CDR2 SVGAGI. CDR3 size: 15 residues. After removal of 6 bases from V and 4 bases from J, the junction contained 9 bases not matched to a gene. The CDR3: CASRAPGQRNQPQHF. The CDR3 DNA is TGTGCCAGCAGGGCGCCGGGACAGCGAAATCAGCCCCAGCATTTT.

V usage is TRBV11-1 and J usage is TRBJ2-1; 8 bases match TRBD1. Germline lookup yields CDR1 SGHAT and CDR2 FQDESV (reference sequence). V lost 4 bases and J lost 7; bases outside the gene matches: 12. CDR3 length: 16 residues. DNA for the CDR3: TGTGCCAGCAGCTCTCTCAGGGGGCCCAATAGGAATGAGCAGTTCTTC. The encoded protein is CASSSLRGPNRNEQFF.

This chain uses TRBV7-6 with TRBJ2-7; D possibly corresponds to TRBD1 (6 bases). CDR1 is SGHVS, CDR2 FNYEAQ, per germline. CDR3 length: 16 residues. Trimming took 5 bases from V and 2 from J, leaving 19 bases between them. The CDR3 region has the DNA TGTGCCAGCAGCCCCTCCCTACAGGGCAGCGCCTACGAGCAGTACTTC. This gives the protein CASSPSLQGSAYEQYF.

The genes are TRBV12-3 or TRBV12-4 and TRBJ2-7; tentative D call: TRBD2 (6 bases). CDR3 size: 14 residues. The V and J ends lost 3 bases and 4 bases respectively, with 13 bases between them. The CDR3 spells CASSFDGREYEQYF. The CDR3 nucleotides read TGTGCCAGCAGTTTTGACGGGAGAGAATACGAGCAGTACTTC.

The chain links TRBV6-5 to TRBJ2-5; D might be TRBD1 (6 bases). This CDR3 contains 16 residues. V lost 0 bases and J 5 bases, leaving 16 bases between the germline ends. Germline CDR1 and CDR2: MNHEY and SVGAGI. The CDR3 DNA reads TGTGCCAGCAGTTACTCGGGATTGGAGAGGGGGGAGACCCAGTACTTC. Amino acid sequence: CASSYSGLERGETQYF.

The chain couples TRBV9 to TRBJ1-1; 10 bases match TRBD1. The germline gives CDR1 SGDLS, CDR2 YYNGEE. V gave up 0 bases and J gave up 5 bases; unmatched junction bases: 10. The CDR3 has 17 amino acids. The DNA for the CDR3 is TGTGCCAGCAGCGTAGGTGACAGGGGGCTTTGGGGGACTGAAGCTTTCTTT. This codes for CASSVGDRGLWGTEAFF.

The V call is TRBV7-9, the J call TRBJ1-1; D not resolved. Trimming removed 3 bases at V and 0 bases at J, with 11 bases between. The CDR3 is made up of 15 amino acids. CDR1 and CDR2 from the germline V gene are SEHNR and FQNEAQ (reference sequence). CDR3 protein: CASSFVSPMNTEAFF. The CDR3 region has the DNA TGTGCCAGCAGCTTTGTCTCTCCCATGAACACTGAAGCTTTCTTT.

The V call is TRBV27, the J call TRBJ2-5, with 12 bases fitting TRBD2. The V gene end was trimmed by 6 bases and the J gene end by 4 bases; junction bases not matched to a gene: 3. CDR1 and CDR2 (germline): MNHEY, SMNVEV (reference sequence). This CDR3 spans 14 amino acids. The CDR3 region has the DNA TGTGCCAGCAGGCTAGCGGGGGGGCGAGAGACCCAGTACTTC. Its protein is CASRLAGGRETQYF.